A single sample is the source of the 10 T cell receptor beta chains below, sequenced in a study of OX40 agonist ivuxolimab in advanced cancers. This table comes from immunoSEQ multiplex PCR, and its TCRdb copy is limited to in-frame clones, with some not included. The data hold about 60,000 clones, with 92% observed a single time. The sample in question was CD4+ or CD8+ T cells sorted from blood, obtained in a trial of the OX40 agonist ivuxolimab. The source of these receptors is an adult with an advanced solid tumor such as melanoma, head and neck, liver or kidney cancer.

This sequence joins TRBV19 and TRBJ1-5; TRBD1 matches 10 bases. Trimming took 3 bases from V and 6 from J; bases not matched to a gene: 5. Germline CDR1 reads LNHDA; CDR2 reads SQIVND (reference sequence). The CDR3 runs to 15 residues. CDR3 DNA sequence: TGTGCCAGTAGTATGTTCGGGACAGGGGTTCAGCCCCAGCATTTT. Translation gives CASSMFGTGVQPQHF.

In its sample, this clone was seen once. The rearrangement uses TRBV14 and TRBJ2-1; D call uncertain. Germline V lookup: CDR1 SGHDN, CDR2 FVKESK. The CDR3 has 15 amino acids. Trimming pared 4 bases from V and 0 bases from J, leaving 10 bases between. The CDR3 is CASSLSISSYNEQFF. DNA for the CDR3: TGTGCCAGCAGCCTAAGTATCTCCTCCTACAATGAGCAGTTCTTC.

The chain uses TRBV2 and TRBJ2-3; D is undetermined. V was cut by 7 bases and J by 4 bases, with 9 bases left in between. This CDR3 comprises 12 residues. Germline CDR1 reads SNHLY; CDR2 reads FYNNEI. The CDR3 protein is CASTSYPDTQYF. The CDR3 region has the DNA TGTGCCAGCACTAGTTATCCAGATACGCAGTATTTT.

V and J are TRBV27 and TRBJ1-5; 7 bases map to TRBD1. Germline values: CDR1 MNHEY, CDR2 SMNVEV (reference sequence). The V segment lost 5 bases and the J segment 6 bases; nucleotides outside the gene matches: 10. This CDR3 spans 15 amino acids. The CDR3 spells CASSTSDRAGQPQHF. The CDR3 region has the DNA TGTGCCAGCAGTACCTCTGACAGGGCGGGTCAGCCCCAGCATTTT.

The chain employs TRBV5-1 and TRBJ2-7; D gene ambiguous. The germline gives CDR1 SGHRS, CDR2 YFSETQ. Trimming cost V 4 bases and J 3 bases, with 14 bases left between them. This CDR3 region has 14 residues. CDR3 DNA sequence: TGCGCCAGCAGCCAGTTACGACCGGGCTACGAGCAGTACTTC. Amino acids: CASSQLRPGYEQYF.

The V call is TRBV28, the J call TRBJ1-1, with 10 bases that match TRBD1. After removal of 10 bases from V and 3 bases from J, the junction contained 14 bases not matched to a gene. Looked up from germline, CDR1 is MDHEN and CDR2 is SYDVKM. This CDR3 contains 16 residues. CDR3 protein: CATLRTGGSWYTEAFF. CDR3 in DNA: TGTGCCACCTTACGGACAGGGGGATCCTGGTACACTGAAGCTTTCTTT. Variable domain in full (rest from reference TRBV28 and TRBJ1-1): DVKVTQSSRYLVKRTGEKVFLECVQDMDHENMFWYRQDPGLGLRLIYFSYDVKMKEKGDIPEGYSVSREKKERFSLILESASTNQTSMYLCATLRTGGSWYTEAFFGQGTRLTVV.

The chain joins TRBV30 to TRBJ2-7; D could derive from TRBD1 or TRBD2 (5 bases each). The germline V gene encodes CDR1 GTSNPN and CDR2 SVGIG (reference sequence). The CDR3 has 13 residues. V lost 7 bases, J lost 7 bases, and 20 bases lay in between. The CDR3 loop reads CAFFDWDPREQYF. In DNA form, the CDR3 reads TGTGCCTTCTTTGACTGGGACCCCAGGGAGCAGTACTTC.

The CDR3 spells CASSLGADYEQYF. CDR3 DNA: TGTGCCAGCAGTTTAGGTGCTGACTACGAGCAGTACTTC. The J gene is TRBJ2-7, the V gene TRBV27; D gene uncertain. This CDR3 has 13 amino acids. Germline CDR1 and CDR2: MNHEY and SMNVEV (reference sequence). Trimming cost V 2 bases and J 3 bases, with 8 bases left between them.

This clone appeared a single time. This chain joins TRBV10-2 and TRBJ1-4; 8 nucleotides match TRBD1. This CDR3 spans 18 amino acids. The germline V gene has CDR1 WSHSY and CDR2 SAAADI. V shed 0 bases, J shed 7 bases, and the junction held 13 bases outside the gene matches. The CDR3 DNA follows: TGCGCCAGCAGTGAGTCGTTTGGACAGGGCGAAAGGAGTGAAAAACTGTTTTTT. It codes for CASSESFGQGERSEKLFF.

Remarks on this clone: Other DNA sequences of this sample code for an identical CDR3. The CDR3 DNA follows: TGTGCCAGCAGTAGGGGTGGCACAGATACGCAGTATTTT. It codes for CASSRGGTDTQYF. The chain combines TRBV6-5 with TRBJ2-3, with TRBD1 as a possible D gene (5 bases). V lost 5 bases to trimming and J lost 1 base, with 7 bases between them. Germline V gene sequence: CDR1 MNHEY, CDR2 SVGAGI. The CDR3 contains 13 residues.